What follows is one T cell receptor (beta chain) and its context. The antigen remains undetermined. These data are taken from a study of T cells in localized non-small cell lung cancer. Broader study findings: Adjacent lung had a median roughly 53 of the 100 largest tumor clones.

The method was immunoSEQ multiplex PCR; TCRdb's version includes in-frame clones alone and lacks a portion of them. The sample lists 7,000 to 10,000 clones, around three fifths seen once, with roughly 7.4% in the top ten. V was trimmed by 2 bases and J by 4 bases, leaving 18 bases between them. Germline loops: CDR1 GTSNPN, CDR2 SVGIG (reference sequence). The CDR3 loop spans 16 amino acids. The receptor comes from a male donor older than 55 with stage I squamous cell lung carcinoma. V usage is TRBV30 and J usage is TRBJ2-1; unclear D gene. The sequencing here drew on lymph node tissue, taken before any cancer treatment. The CDR3 bases are TGTGCCTGGAGTCCCTCCTACGGACCCTTTTACAATGAGCAGTTCTTC. Protein: CAWSPSYGPFYNEQFF.